This TCR beta chain was retrieved from a study of T cells of healthy individuals. There are 13 residues in the CDR3. Germline assignment: CDR1 DFQATT and CDR2 SNEGSKA (reference sequence). The V end lost 5 bases, the J end lost 4 bases, and 14 bases lay between the germline ends. Only a few counts were recorded for this clonotype. A single record per CDR3 protein comes from TCRdb applying MiXCR to the 5' RACE reads. In the table there are 53,000 or so distinct CDR3 sequences, roughly 14% of which are singletons. The source is a human donor in good health. The rearrangement joins TRBV20-1 to TRBJ1-1; D not resolved. CDR3 bases: TGCAGTGCTTTCCGGAGTGGAGGCACTGAAGCTTTCTTT. As protein: CSAFRSGGTEAFF.